These 28 T cell receptor beta chains were all obtained from the same sample, sequenced in a study of regulatory T cells in long-lasting Graves disease. Time point: newly diagnosed GD, antithyroid drugs for less than 3 months. Researchers made the TCR library from RNA that was extracted from PBMCs. With iRepertoire HTBI primers and Arm-PCR of CDR3 regions, TCR beta libraries were built. TCRdb reprocessed the multiplex PCR reads via MiXCR and lists one record per CDR3 protein. In the table there are some 400,000 distinct CDR3 sequences, 14% to 15% of which are singletons. These data are also associated with another study on T cells in Graves' hyperthyroidism and ophthalmopathy.

The input for sequencing was peripheral blood mononuclear cells (PBMCs), taken at new diagnosis, from a patient treated with antithyroid drugs. These receptors were obtained from a woman under 40 with Graves disease.

This clonotype was seen more than once but under ten times. The V call is TRBV4-1, the J call TRBJ2-2; 11 bases match TRBD2. CDR3 length equals 16 residues. Looked up from germline, CDR1 is MGHRA and CDR2 is YSYEKL. V lost 3 bases, J lost 5 bases, and 5 bases stayed unmatched. The CDR3 DNA is TGCGCCAGCAGCCACTCTAGCGGGAGGAGAACCGGGGAGCTGTTTTTT. Amino acid sequence: CASSHSSGRRTGELFF.

This clonotype was detected a few times. The chain is built from TRBV7-3 and TRBJ1-1; D gene ambiguous. V lost 4 bases to trimming and J lost 7 bases, with 13 bases between them. The germline gives CDR1 SGHTA, CDR2 FQGTGA. The CDR3 loop spans 13 amino acids. CDR3 in DNA: TGTGCCAGCAGCTCTGAACCCAGGAATGAAGCTTTCTTT. This sequence encodes CASSSEPRNEAFF.

CDR3 nucleotide sequence: TGCAGTGCTAGAGATGGTACTCACAATGAGCAGTTCTTC. The encoded protein is CSARDGTHNEQFF. This chain uses TRBV20-1 with TRBJ2-1, with D uncertain. Trimming took 0 bases from V and 5 from J, leaving 8 bases between them. Germline values: CDR1 DFQATT, CDR2 SNEGSKA (reference sequence). The CDR3 loop spans 13 amino acids.

The chain combines TRBV15 with TRBJ2-1, with unresolved D. Germline V gene lookup returns CDR1 LNHNV and CDR2 YYDKDF (reference sequence). V was trimmed by 5 bases and J by 0 bases, leaving 8 bases between them. The CDR3 has 14 amino acids. This chain's CDR3 is CATSWQSSYNEQFF. The CDR3 nucleotides read TGTGCCACCAGCTGGCAGAGCTCCTACAATGAGCAGTTCTTC.

This clonotype has at least ten counts. The V gene is TRBV28, the J gene TRBJ1-2, with D unresolved. Looked up from germline, CDR1 is MDHEN and CDR2 is SYDVKM. Trimming pared 6 bases from V and 10 bases from J, leaving 36 bases between. The CDR3 is 19 amino acids. CDR3 region: CASRPTRERSPPEGLLYTF. The CDR3 nucleotides read TGTGCCAGCAGGCCCACAAGGGAGAGATCCCCCCCGGAAGGTTTACTCTACACCTTC.

This clonotype was detected ten times or more. The chain joins TRBV18 to TRBJ1-1, with TRBD1 matching over 7 bases. V trimming: 0 bases; J trimming: 6 bases; junction bases outside the gene matches: 1. This CDR3 is 13 amino acids long. Germline V gene sequence: CDR1 KGHSH, CDR2 LQKENI. CDR3 residues: CASSPPQGAEAFF. The CDR3 nucleotides read TGTGCCAGCTCACCACCGCAGGGGGCTGAAGCTTTCTTT.

Many counts were recorded for this clonotype. V and J are TRBV7-7 and TRBJ2-5; D may be TRBD2 (5 bases). This CDR3 is 14 amino acids long. Trimming removed 5 bases at V and 3 bases at J, with 13 bases between. The germline gives CDR1 SSHAT, CDR2 FNYEAQ (reference sequence). The CDR3, as DNA: TGTGCCAGCAGCCGAGAGACTAATAAAGAGACCCAGTACTTC. As protein: CASSRETNKETQYF.

In regard to this clonotype: The junction shows a germline mismatch at one end, possibly a read error. This chain's CDR3 is CVSSDGTGGEISYNEQFF. DNA of the CDR3: TGCGTCAGCAGCGATGGGACAGGGGGCGAGATCTCCTACAATGAGCAGTTCTTC. The gene calls are TRBV5-1 and TRBJ2-1; 12 positions match TRBD1. The CDR3 extends over 18 amino acids. The germline V gene has CDR1 SGHRS and CDR2 YFSETQ. The full variable domain, with the rest looked up from reference TRBV5-1 and TRBJ2-1, is KAGVTQTPRYLIKTRGQQVTLSCSPISGHRSVSWYQQTPGQGLQFLFEYFSETQRNKGNFPGRFSGRQFSNSRSEMNVSTLELGDSALYLCVSSDGTGGEISYNEQFFGPGTRLTVL.

This clonotype was recorded many times. This rearrangement joins TRBV6-1 to TRBJ2-1, with D perhaps matching TRBD2 (5 bases). Germline-derived CDR1 and CDR2 are MNHNS and SASEGT. This CDR3 comprises 16 residues. V lost 6 bases, J lost 6 bases, and 21 bases lay in between. In nucleotides, the CDR3 is TGTGCCAGCAGCCAAATGGCGGGCCGAGGCGGCAATGAGCAGTTCTTC. This sequence encodes CASSQMAGRGGNEQFF.

The genes are TRBV24-1 and TRBJ2-2, with D possibly TRBD1 on 6 matching bases. CDR1 KGHDR and CDR2 SFDVKD come from the germline V gene. Trimming pared 8 bases from V and 5 bases from J, leaving 17 bases between. The CDR3 totals 15 residues. CDR3 nucleotide sequence: TGTGCCACCACCGCCAATGGGGGCGCAACCGGGGAGCTGTTTTTT. Encoded protein: CATTANGGATGELFF.

This clonotype appeared a few times. V and J are TRBV20-1 and TRBJ2-3, with TRBD2 matching 7 bases. V shed 5 bases and J 1 base; nucleotides not matched to a gene: 6. Germline V lookup: CDR1 DFQATT, CDR2 SNEGSKA (reference sequence). The CDR3 sequence is 14 residues long. The CDR3: CSAHWEGGTDTQYF. CDR3 in DNA: TGCAGTGCTCACTGGGAGGGCGGCACAGATACGCAGTATTTT.

This clonotype was seen ten or more times. The chain recombines TRBV6-1 with TRBJ1-5; a possible D gene is TRBD1 (6 bases). This CDR3 region has 14 residues. V shed 11 bases and J shed 1 base, with 15 bases lying between them. CDR1 is MNHNS, CDR2 SASEGT, per germline. The CDR3 DNA reads as TGTGCCTCCAGCTCGGGGGCAAGCAATCAGCCCCAGCATTTT. This codes for CASSSGASNQPQHF.

This clonotype was counted many times. This chain uses TRBV6-1 with TRBJ2-1; perhaps TRBD2 as D (5 bases). Germline assignment: CDR1 MNHNS and CDR2 SASEGT. CDR3 length: 13 amino acids. Deletions cut 6 bases from V and 8 bases from J, with 14 bases between. The CDR3 protein is CASRLGGRDEQFF. In DNA form, the CDR3 reads TGTGCCAGCAGACTAGGTGGAAGGGATGAGCAGTTCTTC.

In its sample, this clonotype was seen a few times. The chain employs TRBV20-1 and TRBJ2-2; the D is unclear. This CDR3 has 14 residues. Germline V gives CDR1 DFQATT, CDR2 SNEGSKA (reference sequence). V was trimmed by 1 base and J by 0 bases, leaving 6 bases between them. CDR3 coding DNA: TGCAGTGCTAGAGGGCTTACGAACACCGGGGAGCTGTTTTTT. Protein: CSARGLTNTGELFF.

This clonotype came up many times. V usage is TRBV12-3 or TRBV12-4 and J usage is TRBJ2-7; a possible D gene is TRBD2 (6 bases). CDR3 length equals 15 residues. V lost 2 bases to trimming and J lost 3 bases, with 14 bases between them. The CDR3: CASSLRDPGVYEQYF. The CDR3 DNA reads as TGTGCCAGCAGTTTAAGGGACCCGGGGGTCTACGAGCAGTACTTC.

This clonotype was counted at least ten times. The genes are TRBV6-5 and TRBJ2-7; D is ambiguous. With 3 bases removed from V and 1 base from J, the gap between germline ends came to 13 bases. CDR1 is MNHEY, CDR2 SVGAGI, per germline. The CDR3 is 15 residues long. DNA of the CDR3: TGTGCCAGCAGTTATGGTGCCCCTAATTCCTACGAGCAGTACTTC. It specifies CASSYGAPNSYEQYF.

This clonotype was counted at least ten times. The rearrangement uses TRBV20-1 and TRBJ2-1, with TRBD2 matching over 9 bases. After removal of 6 bases from V and 2 bases from J, the junction contained 5 bases not matched to a gene. CDR1 is DFQATT and CDR2 is SNEGSKA in the germline V gene (reference sequence). CDR3 length: 14 amino acids. CDR3 loop: CSARTSAAYNEQFF. In DNA form, the CDR3 reads TGCAGTGCGAGGACTAGCGCCGCCTACAATGAGCAGTTCTTC.

This clonotype appeared many times. The chain combines TRBV20-1 with TRBJ2-7; 13 bases agree with TRBD2. The CDR3 runs 16 residues. Germline CDR1 DFQATT, CDR2 SNEGSKA (reference sequence). With V trimmed by 2 bases and J by 5 bases, 9 bases remained unmatched. CDR3 in DNA: TGCAGTGCTAGATCACCCGGGACTAGCGGGATTGACGAGCAGTACTTC. Its translation is CSARSPGTSGIDEQYF.

The chain employs TRBV6-1 and TRBJ1-5; D gene unclear. The germline gives CDR1 MNHNS, CDR2 SASEGT. The CDR3 contains 11 residues. V lost 4 bases and J lost 4, with 2 bases in between. CDR3 sequence reads: CASSVNQPQHF. The CDR3 region has the DNA TGTGCCAGCAGTGTGAATCAGCCCCAGCATTTT.

The chain couples TRBV25-1 to TRBJ1-4; weak D call: TRBD1 (5 bases). Germline CDR1 and CDR2: MGHDK and SYGVNS. The germline V and J ends were trimmed by 3 bases and 3 bases, with 17 bases remaining between them. The CDR3 runs to 17 residues. CDR3 DNA sequence: TGTGCCAGCAGTGACCCACCAGGCGGGACCTCTAATGAAAAACTGTTTTTT. Protein: CASSDPPGGTSNEKLFF.

As to this clonotype: A read error may explain this, as a much larger clone is one base away. This sequence joins TRBV28 and TRBJ2-3; the match to TRBD2 covers 9 bases. Near its end, the DNA agrees better with TRBJ2-7, so the J call may be wrong. The CDR3 loop spans 15 amino acids. Looked up from germline, CDR1 is MDHEN and CDR2 is SYDVKM. The DNA of the CDR3 is TGTGCCAGCCTCGGGGGGCGGGAGGGTGACAATGAGCAGTACTTC. The encoded protein is CASLGGREGDNEQYF.

Ten or more counts support this clonotype. The chain carries TRBV20-1 and TRBJ1-1; TRBD1 might be the D (5 bases). Germline CDR1 is DFQATT and CDR2 is SNEGSKA (reference sequence). The CDR3 sequence is 14 residues long. The ends were cut back, 1 base at V and 2 bases at J, with 11 bases in the middle. As DNA, the CDR3 is TGCAGTGCTAGAGGTCTGGGGGAAAACACTGAAGCTTTCTTT. It is translated as CSARGLGENTEAFF.

At least ten counts were recorded for this clonotype. DNA for the CDR3: TGTGCCACCAGTGATCCGATCCCTCGGACTAGCGGGATTCAAGAGACCCAGTACTTC. Translation: CATSDPIPRTSGIQETQYF. The chain uses TRBV24-1 and TRBJ2-5, with 12 bases that match TRBD2. Per germline, CDR1 KGHDR and CDR2 SFDVKD. The J segment lost 2 bases and the V segment lost 3 bases, leaving 12 bases of the junction unmatched. The CDR3 contains 19 residues.

This clonotype was seen a handful of times. The V gene is TRBV9, the J gene TRBJ2-7; D perhaps matches TRBD2 (6 bases). Per the germline V gene, CDR1 is SGDLS and CDR2 is YYNGEE. The CDR3 contains 15 residues. Trimming took 0 bases from V and 2 from J, leaving 12 bases between them. In nucleotides, the CDR3 is TGTGCCAGCAGCGTAGCTATGGGAGGCCCCTACGAGCAGTACTTC. It specifies CASSVAMGGPYEQYF.

This clonotype was seen a handful of times. The chain carries TRBV27 and TRBJ2-1; 12 nucleotides agree with TRBD2. From germline, CDR1 is MNHEY and CDR2 SMNVEV (reference sequence). V was pared by 11 bases and J by 5 bases, with 7 bases of the junction left unmatched. The CDR3 is made up of 14 amino acids. CDR3: CAGGWTSGNNEQFF. CDR3 DNA: TGTGCCGGCGGCTGGACTAGCGGGAACAATGAGCAGTTCTTC.

This clonotype occurred many times. The chain employs TRBV24-1 and TRBJ2-3, with D possibly TRBD1 on 6 matching bases. This CDR3 is 14 amino acids long. Germline lookup yields CDR1 KGHDR and CDR2 SFDVKD. V lost 7 bases, J lost 10 bases, and 20 bases lay in between. The CDR3 is CATSANRQEPAQYF. The CDR3 bases are TGTGCCACCAGCGCTAACCGACAGGAGCCGGCGCAGTATTTT.

The CDR3: CASSVGGNRNTGELFF. The DNA of the CDR3 is TGTGCCAGCAGCGTAGGCGGGAACCGTAACACCGGGGAGCTGTTTTTT. The rearrangement links TRBV9 to TRBJ2-2; possibly TRBD2 for D (6 bases). Germline CDR1 is SGDLS and CDR2 is YYNGEE. Trimming left V 0 bases short and J 2 bases short, with 11 bases between. There are 16 residues in the CDR3.

Many counts were recorded for this clonotype. The CDR3 DNA sequence: TGCGCCAGCAGCCTCTACGCCGGGACAGTTGGGAAAGAGACCCAGTACTTC. Residues: CASSLYAGTVGKETQYF. The chain employs TRBV4-1 and TRBJ2-5; 7 positions match TRBD1. Trimming removed 4 bases from V and 3 bases from J; junction bases left unmatched: 14. CDR1 MGHRA and CDR2 YSYEKL come from the germline V gene. This CDR3 is built from 17 residues.